This TCR beta chain was documented in a study of blood T cells in healthy people across ages. Overall study findings and caveats: With age, beta diversity per million T cells declined roughly linearly, significantly by 40.

Together with a sample-barcoded 5' primer, a J-beta primer mix was included in a second PCR lasting roughly 6 to 12 cycles. TCRdb re-derived calls from the 5' RACE reads in MiXCR, one entry per CDR3 protein. This sample has approximately 680,000 distinct CDR3 sequences, with roughly 32% found just once. The table lists this clonotype with many counts. Its antigen is still unknown. Trimming left V 4 bases short and J 7 bases short, with 18 bases between. The germline CDR1 and CDR2 sequences are SGHRS and YFSETQ. The CDR3 loop spans 15 amino acids. Sequences were obtained from blood. This TCR derives from a woman older than 75 in good health. The chain employs TRBV5-1 and TRBJ2-1; D is possibly TRBD1 or TRBD2 (6 bases each). The CDR3 loop reads CASSLEVGGNNEQFF. The CDR3, as DNA: TGCGCCAGCAGCCTGGAGGTGGGGGGCAATAATGAGCAGTTCTTC. The full variable domain, with the rest looked up from reference TRBV5-1 and TRBJ2-1, is KAGVTQTPRYLIKTRGQQVTLSCSPISGHRSVSWYQQTPGQGLQFLFEYFSETQRNKGNFPGRFSGRQFSNSRSEMNVSTLELGDSALYLCASSLEVGGNNEQFFGPGTRLTVL.